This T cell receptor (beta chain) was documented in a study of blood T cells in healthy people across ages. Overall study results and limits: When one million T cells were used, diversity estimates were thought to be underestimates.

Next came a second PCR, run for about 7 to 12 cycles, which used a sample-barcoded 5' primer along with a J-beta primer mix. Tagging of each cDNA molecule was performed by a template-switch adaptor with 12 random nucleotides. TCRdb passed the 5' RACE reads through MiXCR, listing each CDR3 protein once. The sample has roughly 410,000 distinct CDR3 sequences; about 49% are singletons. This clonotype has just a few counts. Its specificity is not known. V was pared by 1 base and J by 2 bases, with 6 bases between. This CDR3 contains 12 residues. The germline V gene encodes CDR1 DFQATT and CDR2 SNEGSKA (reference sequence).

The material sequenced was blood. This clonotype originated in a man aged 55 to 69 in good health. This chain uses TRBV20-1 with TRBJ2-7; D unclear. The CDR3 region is CSARVPPYEQYF. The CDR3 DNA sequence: TGCAGTGCTAGAGTCCCACCCTACGAGCAGTACTTC.